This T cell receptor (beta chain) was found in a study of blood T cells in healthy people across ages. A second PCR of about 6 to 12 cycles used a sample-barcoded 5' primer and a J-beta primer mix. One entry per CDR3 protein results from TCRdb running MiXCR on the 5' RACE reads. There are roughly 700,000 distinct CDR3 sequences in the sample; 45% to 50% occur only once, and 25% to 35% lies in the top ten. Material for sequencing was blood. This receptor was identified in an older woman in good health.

The chain's CDR3 is CASSDRGRRNEQFF. In DNA form, the CDR3 reads TGCGCCAGCAGCGACAGGGGGCGAAGAAATGAGCAGTTCTTC. The V and J genes are TRBV4-1 and TRBJ2-1; 10 bases fit TRBD1. CDR3 length: 14 residues. Germline V gene lookup returns CDR1 MGHRA and CDR2 YSYEKL. With 5 bases clipped from V and 7 bases from J, the junction kept 5 bases outside the gene matches.